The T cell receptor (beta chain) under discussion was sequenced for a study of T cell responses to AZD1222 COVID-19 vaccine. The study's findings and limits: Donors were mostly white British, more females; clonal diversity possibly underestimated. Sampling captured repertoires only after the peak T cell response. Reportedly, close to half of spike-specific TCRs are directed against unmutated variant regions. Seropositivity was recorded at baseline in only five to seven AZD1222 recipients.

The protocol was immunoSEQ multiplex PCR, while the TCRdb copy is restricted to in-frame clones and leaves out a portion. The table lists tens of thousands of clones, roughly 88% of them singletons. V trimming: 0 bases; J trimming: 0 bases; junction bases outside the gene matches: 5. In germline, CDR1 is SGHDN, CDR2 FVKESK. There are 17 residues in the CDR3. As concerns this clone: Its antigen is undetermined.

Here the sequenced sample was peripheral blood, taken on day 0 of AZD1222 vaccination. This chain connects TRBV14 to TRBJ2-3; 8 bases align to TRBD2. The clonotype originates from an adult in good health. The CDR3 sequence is CASSQDQAGASTDTQYF. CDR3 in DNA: TGTGCCAGCAGCCAAGATCAAGCGGGGGCCAGCACAGATACGCAGTATTTT.